This T cell receptor (beta chain) was found in a study of OX40 agonist ivuxolimab in advanced cancers. Repertoires were generated with immunoSEQ multiplex PCR, while TCRdb's copy carries only in-frame clones and drops some. The sample carries roughly 34,000 clones, approximately 89% recorded once. Germline V CDR1 and CDR2: MNHNS, SASEGT. Trimming took off 3 bases at V and 3 bases at J, with 12 bases between the two ends. The CDR3 is 14 amino acids. Sequenced material: CD4+ or CD8+ T cells sorted from blood, taken in a trial of the OX40 agonist ivuxolimab. The source is an adult with an advanced solid tumor such as melanoma, head and neck, liver or kidney cancer. V is TRBV6-1 and J is TRBJ2-7; D may be TRBD1 (5 bases). This chain's CDR3 is CASSERKGLYEQYF. The CDR3 DNA sequence: TGTGCCAGCAGTGAGCGTAAGGGGCTCTACGAGCAGTACTTC.